A single sample gave rise to the 18 T cell receptor beta chains below, sequenced in a study of lymphopenia after photon versus proton radiotherapy. Some clones are missing from TCRdb's copy, which holds only in-frame ones; the method was immunoSEQ multiplex PCR. The data hold about 50,000 clones, with around 83% observed a single time. Sequences were derived from peripheral blood, sampled from a patient treated with photon-based radiotherapy. The receptors here all came from a man aged 45-65 years with gastric cancer.

The rearrangement links TRBV19 to TRBJ2-7; unclear D gene. The germline V and J ends were trimmed by 4 bases and 2 bases, with 12 bases remaining between them. Germline V gene data show CDR1 as LNHDA and CDR2 as SQIVND (reference sequence). The CDR3 covers 14 residues. As DNA, the CDR3 is TGTGCCAGTAGTACCGTCTACCTGACCTACGAGCAGTACTTC. Amino acid sequence: CASSTVYLTYEQYF.

The chain links TRBV9 to TRBJ2-7; D not resolved. The CDR3 is made up of 14 amino acids. Germline V gene sequence: CDR1 SGDLS, CDR2 YYNGEE. V dropped 3 bases and J dropped 2 bases, with 12 bases sitting between them. Written as DNA, the CDR3 is TGTGCCAGCAGCGCGGACCTGCTACCCTACGAGCAGTACTTC. Translation: CASSADLLPYEQYF.

This chain uses TRBV6-5 with TRBJ2-3; D not resolved. Germline-derived CDR1 and CDR2 are MNHEY and SVGAGI. With 6 bases removed from V and 0 bases from J, the gap between germline ends came to 13 bases. This CDR3 region has 15 residues. DNA for the CDR3: TGTGCCAGCAGACCGACATTTTCTAGCACAGATACGCAGTATTTT. Translation gives CASRPTFSSTDTQYF.

This rearrangement joins TRBV13 to TRBJ2-7; 7 nucleotides line up with TRBD1. The V and J ends lost 4 bases and 4 bases, in that order; junction bases with no gene match: 16. The V gene's germline CDR1 is PRHDT and CDR2 FYEKMQ (reference sequence). This CDR3 spans 17 amino acids. CDR3 region: CASSSRLRDSGSYEQYF. The CDR3 DNA is TGTGCCAGCAGCTCCCGCCTCCGGGACAGCGGTTCTTACGAGCAGTACTTC.

The chain joins TRBV29-1 to TRBJ1-2; D is unresolved. CDR3 length equals 15 residues. Germline lookup yields CDR1 SQVTM and CDR2 ANQGSEA. Between the trimmed V and J ends, which lost 1 base and 2 bases, there was a span of 14 bases. The CDR3 protein is CSVEAAGRWNYGYTF. CDR3 coding DNA: TGCAGCGTTGAAGCCGCCGGCCGGTGGAACTATGGCTACACCTTC.

The chain employs TRBV9 and TRBJ2-1; 7 nucleotides line up with TRBD2. Germline V gives CDR1 SGDLS, CDR2 YYNGEE. With 4 bases clipped from V and 3 bases from J, the junction kept 7 bases outside the gene matches. This CDR3 is built from 15 residues. CDR3 protein: CASSSRAGFYNEQFF. The CDR3 DNA sequence: TGTGCCAGCAGCTCAAGAGCGGGATTCTACAATGAGCAGTTCTTC.

The V and J genes are TRBV18 and TRBJ1-1; TRBD1 matches at 7 bases. There are 14 residues in the CDR3. V dropped 5 bases and J dropped 7; count of bases not matched to a gene: 10. Germline V gives CDR1 KGHSH, CDR2 LQKENI. The CDR3 is CASSGRGAGGEAFF. Written as DNA, the CDR3 is TGTGCCAGCTCAGGCAGGGGGGCCGGCGGTGAAGCTTTCTTT.

This clone was counted a few times. The chain is built from TRBV25-1 and TRBJ1-2; the D gene is possibly TRBD1 (6 bases). The ends were cut back, 3 bases at V and 4 bases at J, with 12 bases in the middle. Germline CDR1 is MGHDK and CDR2 is SYGVNS. The length of the CDR3 is 14 residues. The CDR3 reads CASSDFAGAYGYTF. The CDR3 DNA reads as TGTGCCAGCAGTGATTTTGCGGGGGCCTATGGCTACACCTTC.

This chain uses TRBV7-2 with TRBJ1-1; no reliable D call. The CDR3 totals 13 residues. V lost 4 bases to trimming and J lost 0 bases, with 6 bases between them. The V gene's germline CDR1 is SGHTA and CDR2 FQGNSA. CDR3 residues: CASSSTVNTEAFF. The CDR3 nucleotides are TGTGCCAGCAGCTCGACGGTGAACACTGAAGCTTTCTTT.

V gene TRBV18 combines with J gene TRBJ2-7, with D perhaps TRBD1 or TRBD2 (5 bases each). The V gene's germline CDR1 is KGHSH and CDR2 LQKENI. The V end was cut by 3 bases, the J end by 9 bases, with 21 bases between. The CDR3 is 15 residues long. The CDR3 region has the DNA TGTGCCAGCTCACCCAGAACGTACGGGGACCGGCGGCAGTACTTC. Protein product: CASSPRTYGDRRQYF.

V is TRBV18 and J is TRBJ2-1; 10 bases match TRBD2. The V gene's germline CDR1 is KGHSH and CDR2 LQKENI. The junction had 12 bases not matched to a gene; V was cut back by 3 bases and J by 7 bases. This CDR3 is built from 17 residues. For the CDR3, the DNA is TGTGCCAGCTCACCGCCGGGACTAGCGAAAGTGGGGAATGAGCAGTTCTTC. It is translated as CASSPPGLAKVGNEQFF.

This chain joins TRBV5-1 and TRBJ2-1, with 9 bases matching TRBD1. Germline trimming cut 4 bases from V and 4 bases from J; bases unmatched to any gene: 6. CDR3 length: 15 amino acids. Germline CDR1 and CDR2: SGHRS and YFSETQ. CDR3 DNA sequence: TGCGCCAGCAGCCACAGGACAGGGGAGTACAATGAGCAGTTCTTC. It encodes CASSHRTGEYNEQFF.

The J gene is TRBJ2-1, the V gene TRBV15; D unclear. The germline V and J ends were trimmed by 0 bases and 8 bases, with 5 bases remaining between them. Germline V CDR1 and CDR2: LNHNV, YYDKDF (reference sequence). The CDR3 totals 12 residues. The CDR3 coding sequence is TGTGCCACCAGCAGAGATCTCTATGAGCAGTTCTTC. Its protein is CATSRDLYEQFF.

The rearrangement links TRBV7-9 to TRBJ2-7; D is ambiguous. This CDR3 contains 12 residues. Trimming removed 4 bases at V and 0 bases at J, with 4 bases between. Germline-derived CDR1 and CDR2 are SEHNR and FQNEAQ (reference sequence). CDR3 region: CASSSSSYEQYF. As DNA, the CDR3 is TGTGCCAGCAGCTCGAGCTCCTACGAGCAGTACTTC.

The chain has TRBV5-4 and TRBJ2-7; 9 bases agree with TRBD1. The CDR3 runs 15 residues. V dropped 4 bases and J dropped 3; count of bases not matched to a gene: 8. Per the germline V gene, CDR1 is SGHNT and CDR2 is YYREEE (reference sequence). CDR3 in DNA: TGTGCCAGCAGCCAAGTCGGGACAGGGAACTACGAGCAGTACTTC. This codes for CASSQVGTGNYEQYF.

This chain joins TRBV23-1 and TRBJ1-5; TRBD1 matches 9 bases. TRBV23-1 is designated an ORF whose function remains uncertain. V was pared by 8 bases and J by 7 bases, with 12 bases of the junction left unmatched. This CDR3 region has 15 residues. CDR3 region: CASPPGTGIRQPQHF. DNA of the CDR3: TGCGCCAGCCCACCCGGGACAGGGATTAGACAGCCCCAGCATTTT.

The chain couples TRBV5-1 to TRBJ2-7; 8 bases are a match to TRBD2. Germline trimming cut 6 bases from V and 3 bases from J; bases unmatched to any gene: 8. The CDR3 has 14 residues. Germline V gene sequence: CDR1 SGHRS, CDR2 YFSETQ. The CDR3, as DNA: TGCGCCAGCACAGCGGGAGATGCCTTCTACGAGCAGTACTTC. Its protein product is CASTAGDAFYEQYF.

The rearrangement links TRBV7-9 to TRBJ1-2; tentative D call: TRBD1 (5 bases). The V end lost 0 bases, the J end lost 7 bases, and 18 bases lay between the germline ends. Germline assignment: CDR1 SEHNR and CDR2 FQNEAQ (reference sequence). The CDR3 is 16 residues long. CDR3 bases: TGTGCCAGCAGCTTAGCTTATCGGGGCAGGGAGTTTGGCTACACCTTC. Translation gives CASSLAYRGREFGYTF.